A selection of T cell receptor beta chains follows, all from one sample in a study of technical replicates of blood from a few donors. Measured with immunoSEQ multiplex PCR; TCRdb has only the in-frame clones, and not every one. The table has more than 65,000 clones, roughly 91% seen once. The sample consisted of T cells isolated from PBMCs. These receptors came from a human donor in good health. Some clones in this sample may be carry-over from other donors' samples. Each CDR3 is given with its conserved first and last residue. The D gene is left open where the match is weak. Clone size is stated in some rows and not others, as once, few, many or a class when expanded.

d_gene: .; v_gene: TRBV27; j_gene: TRBJ1-5; abundance: .; CDR3aa: CASRPGYSNQPQHF; CDR3nt: TGTGCCAGTAGGCCGGGATATAGCAATCAGCCCCAGCATTTT
d_gene: TRBD1; v_gene: TRBV15; j_gene: TRBJ2-7; abundance: .; CDR3aa: CATSRDGTGTGGLNEQYF; CDR3nt: TGTGCCACCAGCAGAGATGGAACCGGGACAGGGGGCCTGAACGAGCAGTACTTC
d_gene: TRBD1; v_gene: TRBV2; j_gene: TRBJ1-2; abundance: .; CDR3aa: CASSQGTGFGYTF; CDR3nt: TGTGCCAGCAGCCAAGGGACAGGGTTTGGCTACACCTTC
d_gene: .; v_gene: TRBV15; j_gene: TRBJ2-5; abundance: .; CDR3aa: CATSRDVPVVETQYF; CDR3nt: TGTGCCACCAGCAGAGATGTACCAGTGGTGGAGACCCAGTACTTC
d_gene: TRBD2; v_gene: TRBV7-9; j_gene: TRBJ2-4; abundance: .; CDR3aa: CASSPEGRGRGDIQYF; CDR3nt: TGTGCCAGCAGCCCCGAGGGGCGCGGGAGGGGAGACATTCAGTACTTC
d_gene: TRBD2; v_gene: TRBV6-5; j_gene: TRBJ2-1; abundance: once; CDR3aa: CASSLLALPYNEQFF; CDR3nt: TGTGCCAGCAGTCTACTAGCGTTGCCCTACAATGAGCAGTTCTTC
d_gene: .; v_gene: TRBV29-1; j_gene: TRBJ2-1; abundance: .; CDR3aa: CSVKSEWRDEQFF; CDR3nt: TGCAGCGTGAAGTCGGAGTGGAGGGATGAGCAGTTCTTC
d_gene: .; v_gene: TRBV27; j_gene: TRBJ2-3; abundance: once; CDR3aa: CASRYDKPSTDTQYF; CDR3nt: TGTGCCAGCAGGTACGACAAACCGAGCACAGATACGCAGTATTTT
d_gene: TRBD1; v_gene: TRBV11-2; j_gene: TRBJ2-2; abundance: .; CDR3aa: CASSTPGQVVTGELFF; CDR3nt: TGTGCCAGCAGCACCCCGGGACAGGTGGTAACCGGGGAGCTGTTTTTT
d_gene: TRBD1; v_gene: TRBV30; j_gene: TRBJ1-5; abundance: .; CDR3aa: CAWRGQGRYSNQPQHF; CDR3nt: TGTGCCTGGAGGGGACAGGGGAGATATAGCAATCAGCCCCAGCATTTT
d_gene: .; v_gene: TRBV11-1; j_gene: TRBJ2-7; abundance: .; CDR3aa: CASSFGQGGTYEQYF; CDR3nt: TGTGCCAGCAGCTTTGGGCAGGGGGGAACCTACGAGCAGTACTTC
d_gene: .; v_gene: TRBV30; j_gene: TRBJ2-7; abundance: .; CDR3aa: CAWNWGVYEQYF; CDR3nt: TGTGCCTGGAACTGGGGGGTCTACGAGCAGTACTTC
d_gene: TRBD2; v_gene: TRBV28; j_gene: TRBJ2-1; abundance: .; CDR3aa: CASSPGASGRINEQFF; CDR3nt: TGTGCCAGCAGTCCCGGGGCTAGCGGGAGGATCAATGAGCAGTTCTTC
d_gene: .; v_gene: TRBV13; j_gene: TRBJ1-2; abundance: .; CDR3aa: CASSQLGQIDGYTF; CDR3nt: TGTGCCAGCAGCCAATTAGGACAGATCGATGGCTACACCTTC
d_gene: TRBD1; v_gene: TRBV5-1; j_gene: TRBJ2-3; abundance: .; CDR3aa: CASSYGQGRTDTQYF; CDR3nt: TGCGCCAGCAGCTATGGACAGGGGCGCACAGATACGCAGTATTTT
d_gene: .; v_gene: TRBV2; j_gene: TRBJ1-3; abundance: .; CDR3aa: CASLRQGRLGAAGNTIYF; CDR3nt: TGTGCCAGCTTAAGGCAGGGGCGGTTGGGGGCTGCTGGAAACACCATATATTTT
d_gene: .; v_gene: TRBV4-2; j_gene: TRBJ1-5; abundance: .; CDR3aa: CASSQVEGGNQPQHF; CDR3nt: TGTGCCAGCAGCCAAGTTGAAGGGGGCAATCAGCCCCAGCATTTT
d_gene: TRBD1; v_gene: TRBV28; j_gene: TRBJ2-1; abundance: .; CDR3aa: CASSETGQGNEQFF; CDR3nt: TGTGCCAGCAGCGAGACGGGACAGGGAAATGAGCAGTTCTTC
d_gene: TRBD2; v_gene: TRBV5-1; j_gene: TRBJ2-3; abundance: .; CDR3aa: CASSLDGTSVFTDTQYF; CDR3nt: TGCGCCAGCAGCTTGGACGGGACTAGCGTCTTTACAGATACGCAGTATTTT
d_gene: .; v_gene: TRBV19; j_gene: TRBJ1-5; abundance: .; CDR3aa: CASSQSRQRYSNQPQHF; CDR3nt: TGTGCCAGTAGCCAAAGCCGACAGAGGTATAGCAATCAGCCCCAGCATTTT
d_gene: TRBD2; v_gene: TRBV7-8; j_gene: TRBJ2-1; abundance: .; CDR3aa: CASSLRTSGITYEQFF; CDR3nt: TGTGCCAGCAGCCTACGGACTAGCGGGATAACATATGAGCAGTTCTTC
d_gene: .; v_gene: TRBV5-1; j_gene: TRBJ2-5; abundance: .; CDR3aa: CASSFQLETQYF; CDR3nt: TGCGCCAGCAGCTTCCAGTTAGAGACCCAGTACTTC
d_gene: TRBD1; v_gene: TRBV19; j_gene: TRBJ2-5; abundance: .; CDR3aa: CATALPADRGVQETQYF; CDR3nt: TGTGCCACTGCTCTGCCTGCCGACAGGGGCGTCCAAGAGACCCAGTACTTC
d_gene: TRBD2; v_gene: TRBV28; j_gene: TRBJ2-7; abundance: .; CDR3aa: CASSLSTSGRSLYEQYF; CDR3nt: TGTGCCAGCAGTTTGTCGACTAGCGGGAGATCGTTGTACGAGCAGTACTTC
d_gene: TRBD2; v_gene: TRBV6-1; j_gene: TRBJ2-7; abundance: .; CDR3aa: CASSPTGTRFYEQYF; CDR3nt: TGTGCCAGCAGTCCAACCGGGACTAGATTCTACGAGCAGTACTTC
d_gene: .; v_gene: TRBV9; j_gene: TRBJ1-6; abundance: few; CDR3aa: CASSVGSNSPLHF; CDR3nt: TGTGCCAGCAGCGTAGGCAGTAATTCACCCCTCCACTTT
d_gene: .; v_gene: TRBV10-2; j_gene: TRBJ2-7; abundance: .; CDR3aa: CASRVGRVAYEQYF; CDR3nt: TGCGCCAGCAGGGTCGGTCGGGTAGCCTACGAGCAGTACTTC
d_gene: TRBD1; v_gene: TRBV30; j_gene: TRBJ1-5; abundance: .; CDR3aa: CAWSMDRVNQPQHF; CDR3nt: TGTGCCTGGAGTATGGACAGGGTCAATCAGCCCCAGCATTTT
d_gene: .; v_gene: TRBV7-6; j_gene: TRBJ2-7; abundance: .; CDR3aa: CASRLPGTYEQYF; CDR3nt: TGTGCCAGCAGACTCCCGGGAACCTACGAGCAGTACTTC
d_gene: TRBD1; v_gene: TRBV19; j_gene: TRBJ1-1; abundance: few; CDR3aa: CASSGTEMNTEAFF; CDR3nt: TGTGCCAGTAGCGGGACAGAAATGAACACTGAAGCTTTCTTT
d_gene: TRBD2; v_gene: TRBV27; j_gene: TRBJ2-2; abundance: .; CDR3aa: CASSLGWGGSTGELFF; CDR3nt: TGTGCCAGCAGTTTAGGGTGGGGGGGGAGTACCGGGGAGCTGTTTTTT
d_gene: .; v_gene: TRBV5-6; j_gene: TRBJ1-2; abundance: .; CDR3aa: CASSSSTEPHTNYGYTF; CDR3nt: TGTGCCAGCAGCTCGTCGACAGAGCCTCATACTAACTATGGCTACACCTTC
d_gene: TRBD1; v_gene: TRBV5-1; j_gene: TRBJ1-1; abundance: few; CDR3aa: CASSPDRAAEAFF; CDR3nt: TGCGCCAGCAGTCCGGACAGGGCCGCTGAAGCTTTCTTT
d_gene: .; v_gene: TRBV30; j_gene: TRBJ1-5; abundance: once; CDR3aa: CAWSKTQLNQPQHF; CDR3nt: TGTGCCTGGAGTAAGACTCAACTCAATCAGCCCCAGCATTTT
d_gene: TRBD1; v_gene: TRBV6-5; j_gene: TRBJ1-2; abundance: .; CDR3aa: CASSQGVTGTYGYTF; CDR3nt: TGTGCCAGCAGTCAGGGGGTCACAGGGACCTATGGCTACACCTTC
d_gene: TRBD2; v_gene: TRBV2; j_gene: TRBJ2-1; abundance: .; CDR3aa: CASRRLAGGDNEQFF; CDR3nt: TGTGCCAGCAGAAGACTAGCGGGAGGAGATAATGAGCAGTTCTTC
d_gene: TRBD1; v_gene: TRBV6-5; j_gene: TRBJ1-1; abundance: .; CDR3aa: CASSYGPGQGNTEAFF; CDR3nt: TGTGCCAGCAGTTACGGACCGGGACAGGGAAACACTGAAGCTTTCTTT
d_gene: .; v_gene: TRBV5-6; j_gene: TRBJ1-2; abundance: .; CDR3aa: CASTAAIREGYTF; CDR3nt: TGTGCCAGCACCGCTGCCATAAGGGAGGGCTACACCTTC
d_gene: TRBD1; v_gene: TRBV28; j_gene: TRBJ2-1; abundance: .; CDR3aa: CASSLDRGSGEQFF; CDR3nt: TGTGCCAGCAGTCTGGACAGGGGGAGCGGTGAGCAGTTCTTC
d_gene: .; v_gene: TRBV6-1; j_gene: TRBJ1-1; abundance: .; CDR3aa: CASSDHLRNTEAFF; CDR3nt: TGTGCCAGCAGTGACCATCTTAGGAACACTGAAGCTTTCTTT
d_gene: .; v_gene: TRBV21-1; j_gene: TRBJ2-5; abundance: many; CDR3aa: CATLGGADKETQYF; CDR3nt: TGTGCCACCCTCGGAGGGGCCGATAAAGAGACCCAGTACTTC
d_gene: .; v_gene: TRBV11-2; j_gene: TRBJ1-5; abundance: .; CDR3aa: CASRTQGNQPQHF; CDR3nt: TGTGCCAGCAGGACGCAGGGGAATCAGCCCCAGCATTTT
d_gene: .; v_gene: TRBV6-6; j_gene: TRBJ2-5; abundance: .; CDR3aa: CASSYGRGPQETQYF; CDR3nt: TGTGCCAGCAGTTACGGCAGGGGCCCCCAAGAGACCCAGTACTTC
d_gene: .; v_gene: TRBV9; j_gene: TRBJ1-1; abundance: .; CDR3aa: CASGRSWGGTEAFF; CDR3nt: TGTGCCAGCGGGCGCTCATGGGGGGGAACTGAAGCTTTCTTT
d_gene: TRBD2; v_gene: TRBV28; j_gene: TRBJ2-3; abundance: .; CDR3aa: CASSIIAGVADTQYF; CDR3nt: TGTGCCAGCAGTATAATAGCGGGAGTGGCAGATACGCAGTATTTT
d_gene: TRBD1; v_gene: TRBV4-1; j_gene: TRBJ1-5; abundance: .; CDR3aa: CASSQTGARGPSSSGNQPQHF; CDR3nt: TGCGCCAGCAGCCAAACAGGGGCGAGAGGACCTTCCTCAAGTGGCAATCAGCCCCAGCATTTT
d_gene: .; v_gene: TRBV5-4; j_gene: TRBJ2-2; abundance: .; CDR3aa: CASSSFSGEDNTGELFF; CDR3nt: TGTGCCAGCAGCTCCTTTTCGGGGGAGGATAACACCGGGGAGCTGTTTTTT
d_gene: .; v_gene: TRBV5-1; j_gene: TRBJ1-2; abundance: once; CDR3aa: CASSVDIGGYTF; CDR3nt: TGCGCCAGCAGCGTAGACATCGGCGGCTACACCTTC
d_gene: .; v_gene: TRBV19; j_gene: TRBJ2-7; abundance: .; CDR3aa: CASSTKSRGEQYF; CDR3nt: TGTGCCAGTAGTACCAAAAGTAGGGGGGAGCAGTACTTC
d_gene: .; v_gene: TRBV11-2; j_gene: TRBJ2-3; abundance: .; CDR3aa: CASSLAWERTDTQYF; CDR3nt: TGTGCCAGCAGCTTGGCGTGGGAGCGTACAGATACGCAGTATTTT
d_gene: .; v_gene: TRBV10-1; j_gene: TRBJ1-1; abundance: .; CDR3aa: CASSESGGLNTEAFF; CDR3nt: TGCGCCAGCAGTGAATCGGGGGGACTGAACACTGAAGCTTTCTTT
d_gene: TRBD1; v_gene: TRBV27; j_gene: TRBJ2-2; abundance: .; CDR3aa: CASSFWTGGSTGELFF; CDR3nt: TGTGCCAGCAGTTTTTGGACAGGGGGGTCCACCGGGGAGCTGTTTTTT
d_gene: .; v_gene: TRBV19; j_gene: TRBJ2-7; abundance: .; CDR3aa: CASSPGSPYEQYF; CDR3nt: TGTGCCAGTAGCCCAGGGTCCCCCTACGAGCAGTACTTC